This is a list of T cell receptor beta chains from one sample in a study of blood T cell repertoires in COVID-19. Generated by immunoSEQ multiplex PCR, the TCRdb table keeps only in-frame clones and is missing some. The sample carries under 55,000 clones, approximately 80% recorded once. The sequenced sample consisted of peripheral blood. These receptors came from a human donor in a cohort sampled during active COVID-19. Each CDR3 is given with its conserved first and last residue. Each record gives: D gene, V gene, clone size, J gene, CDR3 DNA, CDR3 protein. A D gene is named only where the DNA matches it firmly. Clone size, where shown, is once, few, many, or a class for clones that have expanded.

D: -
V: TRBV28
size: -
J: TRBJ1-2
DNA: TGTGCCAGCAGTTTAGAGCAGGGAAGAAGCTACACCTTC
CDR3: CASSLEQGRSYTF

D: -
V: TRBV3-1/TRBV3-2
size: once
J: TRBJ2-1
DNA: TGTGCCAGCAGCCCCGGCCCTAGCCTGGGCAATGAGCAGTTCTTC
CDR3: CASSPGPSLGNEQFF

D: -
V: TRBV6-2/TRBV6-3
size: -
J: TRBJ2-1
DNA: TGTGCCAGCAGTTACGGACTAACCTACAATGAGCAGTTCTTC
CDR3: CASSYGLTYNEQFF

D: TRBD2
V: TRBV11-2
size: few
J: TRBJ2-2
DNA: TGTGCCAGCAGCTCCACGGGACTAGCGGGAGGAACCGGGGAGCTGTTTTTT
CDR3: CASSSTGLAGGTGELFF

D: TRBD1
V: TRBV10-1
size: -
J: TRBJ2-2
DNA: TGCGCCAGCAGTGAACCGGGACAGGGCACCGGGGAGCTGTTTTTT
CDR3: CASSEPGQGTGELFF

D: TRBD1
V: TRBV6-1
size: -
J: TRBJ1-2
DNA: TGTGCCAGCAGTGTCCCGGGACAGGGGGCCGATAACTATGGCTACACCTTC
CDR3: CASSVPGQGADNYGYTF

D: -
V: TRBV11-3
size: -
J: TRBJ2-7
DNA: TGTGCCAGCAGCTTAGCACAGGACTACGAGCAGTACTTC
CDR3: CASSLAQDYEQYF

D: TRBD2
V: TRBV4-2
size: -
J: TRBJ2-2
DNA: TGTGCCAGCAGCTACAGACTAGCGTCAAACACCGGGGAGCTGTTTTTT
CDR3: CASSYRLASNTGELFF

D: -
V: TRBV6-5
size: -
J: TRBJ2-7
DNA: TGTGCCAGCAGTTACTCTACAGACCTGGGCTCCTACGAGCAGTACTTC
CDR3: CASSYSTDLGSYEQYF

D: TRBD2
V: TRBV7-8
size: -
J: TRBJ2-1
DNA: TGTGCCAGCAGCCTAAGGACTAGCGGGAGTGTAAACAATGAGCAGTTCTTC
CDR3: CASSLRTSGSVNNEQFF

D: -
V: TRBV10-1
size: -
J: TRBJ2-5
DNA: TGCGCCAGCGGGGGACTCGCCCGCGAGACCCAGTACTTC
CDR3: CASGGLARETQYF

D: -
V: TRBV20-1
size: -
J: TRBJ1-3
DNA: TGCAGTGCCCCCTGGCAGAACACCATATATTTT
CDR3: CSAPWQNTIYF

D: -
V: TRBV7-9
size: -
J: TRBJ1-4
DNA: TGTGCCAGCAGCTTAGTGGGCTCGGGGGATGAAAAACTGTTTTTT
CDR3: CASSLVGSGDEKLFF

D: -
V: TRBV30
size: -
J: TRBJ2-5
DNA: TGTGCCTGGAGTCTGGCAGACCCAGGGACCCAGTACTTC
CDR3: CAWSLADPGTQYF

D: TRBD1
V: TRBV6-1
size: -
J: TRBJ1-6
DNA: TGTGCCAGCAGTGAAGTTTTTGGGGACAGGGACGATTCACCCCTCCACTTT
CDR3: CASSEVFGDRDDSPLHF

D: TRBD2
V: TRBV11-2
size: -
J: TRBJ2-1
DNA: TGTGCCAGCAGCATGGTGGCGGGAGGGCCCAATGAGCAGTTCTTC
CDR3: CASSMVAGGPNEQFF

D: TRBD2
V: TRBV19
size: -
J: TRBJ2-3
DNA: TGTGCCACCAGACCGCTCGAACAGGGACTAGCGGGATCAGTAGCTTTAGATACGCAGTATTTT
CDR3: CATRPLEQGLAGSVALDTQYF

D: TRBD1
V: TRBV2
size: few
J: TRBJ2-5
DNA: TGTGCCAGCAGTCTGGACAGGGGTAATGGAGAGACCCAGTACTTC
CDR3: CASSLDRGNGETQYF

D: TRBD1
V: TRBV7-8
size: -
J: TRBJ1-3
DNA: TGTGCCAGCAGCCAAAGGGCCCCGACAGGGACCTCTGGAAACACCATATATTTT
CDR3: CASSQRAPTGTSGNTIYF

D: TRBD2
V: TRBV2
size: few
J: TRBJ2-3
DNA: TGTGCCAGCAGTGAAGGGAGGAGCGGGGCCAGCCGGGGTACGCAGTATTTT
CDR3: CASSEGRSGASRGTQYF

D: TRBD2
V: TRBV5-1
size: few
J: TRBJ2-7
DNA: TGCGCCAGCAGCTTGGTGGTTCGGCTAGCGGCCTCCTACGAGCAGTACTTC
CDR3: CASSLVVRLAASYEQYF

D: TRBD1
V: TRBV19
size: -
J: TRBJ1-1
DNA: TGTGCGACGGCAGGGGGTAGTAGTAGAGACACTGAAGCTTTCTTT
CDR3: CATAGGSSRDTEAFF

D: TRBD1
V: TRBV6-2/TRBV6-3
size: -
J: TRBJ2-7
DNA: TGTGCCAGCAGTTCCGGGACAGGGGGCGGATTTCACGAGCAGTACTTC
CDR3: CASSSGTGGGFHEQYF

D: -
V: TRBV28
size: few
J: TRBJ2-7
DNA: TGTGCCATTACTAGGGCCTACGAGCAGTACTTC
CDR3: CAITRAYEQYF

D: -
V: TRBV3-1/TRBV3-2
size: -
J: TRBJ2-5
DNA: TGTGCCAGCAGCCGGCCTTGGGAGACCCAGTACTTC
CDR3: CASSRPWETQYF

D: TRBD1
V: TRBV4-2
size: few
J: TRBJ1-4
DNA: TGTGCCAGCAGCCAAGTGGGAAGGGGGCCTATTAATGAAAAACTGTTTTTT
CDR3: CASSQVGRGPINEKLFF

D: -
V: TRBV6-1
size: -
J: TRBJ2-1
DNA: TGTGCCAGCAGTGAACTGGACAGCTCCTACAATGAGCAGTTCTTC
CDR3: CASSELDSSYNEQFF

D: TRBD2
V: TRBV5-1
size: -
J: TRBJ2-7
DNA: TGCGCCAGCAGCTTGGATAGCGGGACCTACGAGCAGTACTTC
CDR3: CASSLDSGTYEQYF

D: -
V: TRBV3-1/TRBV3-2
size: -
J: TRBJ2-2
DNA: TGTGCCAGCAGCCGTTTAGGGGCGGTTATAAACACCGGGGAGCTGTTTTTT
CDR3: CASSRLGAVINTGELFF

D: TRBD2
V: TRBV7-2
size: -
J: TRBJ2-3
DNA: TGTGCCAGCAGCTTAGGACTAGCGGCTAGCACAGATACGCAGTATTTT
CDR3: CASSLGLAASTDTQYF

D: TRBD1
V: TRBV10-3
size: -
J: TRBJ1-2
DNA: TGTGCCATCAGTGAGTCTCAGGGGGCGGGAGGCTACACCTTC
CDR3: CAISESQGAGGYTF

D: TRBD2
V: TRBV12-3/TRBV12-4
size: -
J: TRBJ2-1
DNA: TGTGCCAGCAGTGAGCCGGGACTAGAGGAGCAGTTCTTC
CDR3: CASSEPGLEEQFF

D: TRBD2
V: TRBV7-9
size: -
J: TRBJ2-3
DNA: TGTGCCAGCAGGCCGCCGGGACTAGCGGGAGAAGGAGGGCAGTATTTT
CDR3: CASRPPGLAGEGGQYF

D: -
V: TRBV30
size: -
J: TRBJ1-1
DNA: TGTGCCTGGAGACAGGTTACTGAAGCTTTCTTT
CDR3: CAWRQVTEAFF

D: -
V: TRBV6-6
size: -
J: TRBJ1-5
DNA: TGTGCCAGCAGTTACTTGGGGTCCCCTCGGGGGCAGCCCCAGCATTTT
CDR3: CASSYLGSPRGQPQHF

D: TRBD1
V: TRBV6-5
size: -
J: TRBJ1-5
DNA: TGTGCCAGCAGTTACGACAGGGGATCCCAGCCCCAGCATTTT
CDR3: CASSYDRGSQPQHF

D: -
V: TRBV2
size: -
J: TRBJ2-5
DNA: TGTGCCAGCACCGAAGGGGTTGAGACCCAGTACTTC
CDR3: CASTEGVETQYF

D: TRBD1
V: TRBV2
size: -
J: TRBJ1-1
DNA: TGTGCCAGCAGGGGACAGGGGGCTAACCCTGAAGCTTTCTTT
CDR3: CASRGQGANPEAFF

D: -
V: TRBV2
size: few
J: TRBJ2-1
DNA: TGTGCCAGCAGTGAACTTGGGCTAGCGCCTTACAATGAGCAGTTCTTC
CDR3: CASSELGLAPYNEQFF

D: -
V: TRBV7-8
size: few
J: TRBJ1-5
DNA: TGTGCCAGCAGCTTGGCGGGCGGCAATCAGCCCCAGCATTTT
CDR3: CASSLAGGNQPQHF

D: -
V: TRBV6-5
size: once
J: TRBJ2-7
DNA: TGTGCCAGCAGTTACTCGATTACTTCCCCATACGAGCAGTACTTC
CDR3: CASSYSITSPYEQYF

D: -
V: TRBV2
size: -
J: TRBJ2-1
DNA: TGTGCCAGCAGACAAGACCCTTTCCGGGAGTGGGTCGATGAGCAGTTCTTC
CDR3: CASRQDPFREWVDEQFF

D: TRBD2
V: TRBV7-9
size: -
J: TRBJ2-3
DNA: TGTGCCAGCAGCTCCTTCAGACTAGCGGGAGATACGCAGTATTTT
CDR3: CASSSFRLAGDTQYF

D: TRBD2
V: TRBV11-2
size: -
J: TRBJ2-1
DNA: TGTGCCAGCAGAGAAGCGGGAGGTTCCTACAATGAGCAGTTCTTC
CDR3: CASREAGGSYNEQFF

D: TRBD1
V: TRBV6-6
size: -
J: TRBJ2-5
DNA: TGTGCCAGCAGCCAACCAGGGGGCGCAGAGACCCAGTACTTC
CDR3: CASSQPGGAETQYF

D: -
V: TRBV4-2
size: -
J: TRBJ2-7
DNA: TGTGCCAGCAGCCAAGCTCTCGACGGAGCCTACGAGCAGTACTTC
CDR3: CASSQALDGAYEQYF

D: -
V: TRBV2
size: -
J: TRBJ1-2
DNA: TGTGCCAGCAGTGATTCTAATCCCCTGAGGGGCTACACCTTC
CDR3: CASSDSNPLRGYTF

D: TRBD2
V: TRBV11-2
size: -
J: TRBJ2-7
DNA: TGTGCCAGCAGCTTAGATCTAGGGGCTAGCGGGCGATACTTC
CDR3: CASSLDLGASGRYF

D: -
V: TRBV4-3
size: few
J: TRBJ2-6
DNA: TGCGCCAGCAGCCAAGACGCGTCGAGCTCTGGGGCCAACGTCCTGACTTTC
CDR3: CASSQDASSSGANVLTF

D: TRBD2
V: TRBV6-5
size: -
J: TRBJ2-5
DNA: TGTGCCAGCAGTAAACTAGCGGCCGGGCAGGAGACCCAGTACTTC
CDR3: CASSKLAAGQETQYF

D: -
V: TRBV6-1
size: -
J: TRBJ2-3
DNA: TGTGCCAGCAGTGAAGCCAAGCGAGATACGCAGTATTTT
CDR3: CASSEAKRDTQYF

D: -
V: TRBV29-1
size: few
J: TRBJ2-7
DNA: TGCAGCGTCCTAGTTGGTAGCGGCTACGAGCAGTACTTC
CDR3: CSVLVGSGYEQYF

D: -
V: TRBV19
size: -
J: TRBJ2-3
DNA: TGTGCCAGTAGTAAGGACAGAAGCTACGATACGCAGTATTTT
CDR3: CASSKDRSYDTQYF

D: TRBD1
V: TRBV10-2
size: -
J: TRBJ2-1
DNA: TGCGCCAGCAGACCCGACAGGGACGGTTTGAATGAGCAGTTCTTC
CDR3: CASRPDRDGLNEQFF

D: -
V: TRBV12-2
size: -
J: TRBJ2-2
DNA: TGTGCAAGGCGCCGCGGGGGGGGCACCGGGGAGCTGTTTTTT
CDR3: CARRRGGGTGELFF